The source of this T cell receptor beta chain is a study of shared clonotypes between healthy human individuals. Points from the study as a whole: With four donors compared, roughly 4.9% of naive CD4 clonotypes were shared.

CDR1 and CDR2 from the germline V gene are SGHRS and YFSETQ. Trimming left V 0 bases short and J 5 bases short, with 14 bases between. CDR3 length equals 15 residues. CD8 cells regarded as naive lacked CD45RO, were positively chosen for CCR7, and omitted terminally differentiated effector memory CD45RA+ cells. On this clone itself: Its antigen is currently unknown. Additional DNA sequences in this sample encode the identical CDR3.

The method was immunoSEQ multiplex PCR; TCRdb's version includes in-frame clones alone and lacks a portion of them. The table includes about 2 million clones, around 96% detected once. The sample consisted of naive CD8+ T cells sorted from blood. The source of this sequence is a man aged 18 to 30 in good health. The chain employs TRBV5-1 and TRBJ2-5; the D gene is possibly TRBD2 (7 bases). The CDR3 DNA reads TGCGCCAGCAGCTTGGAAGGGGGGGCGGCGGAGACCCAGTACTTC. Translated, it gives CASSLEGGAAETQYF.